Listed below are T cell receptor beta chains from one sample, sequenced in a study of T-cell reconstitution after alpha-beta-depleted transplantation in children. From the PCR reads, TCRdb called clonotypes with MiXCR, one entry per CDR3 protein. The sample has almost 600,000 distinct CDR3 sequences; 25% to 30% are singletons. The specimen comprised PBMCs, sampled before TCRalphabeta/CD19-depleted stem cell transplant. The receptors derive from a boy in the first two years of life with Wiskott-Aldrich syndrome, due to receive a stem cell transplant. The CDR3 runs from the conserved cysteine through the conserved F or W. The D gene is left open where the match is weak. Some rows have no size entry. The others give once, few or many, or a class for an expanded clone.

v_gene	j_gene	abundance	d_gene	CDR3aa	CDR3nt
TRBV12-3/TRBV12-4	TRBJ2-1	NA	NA	CASSFQGLNEQFF	TGTGCCAGCAGTTTCCAAGGGTTAAATGAGCAGTTCTTC
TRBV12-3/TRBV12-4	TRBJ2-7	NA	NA	CASSVSLSSYEQYF	TGTGCCAGCAGTGTAAGTCTTAGCTCCTACGAGCAGTACTTC
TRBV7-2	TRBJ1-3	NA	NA	CASSLDNPSAGNTIYF	TGTGCCAGCAGCTTAGATAATCCTTCAGCTGGAAACACCATATATTTT
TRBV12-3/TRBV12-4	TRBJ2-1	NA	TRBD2	CASSDLLANEQFF	TGTGCCAGCAGTGACTTACTAGCGAATGAGCAGTTCTTC
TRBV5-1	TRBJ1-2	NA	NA	CASSPSGIRGNVYGYTF	TGCGCCAGCAGCCCGTCCGGGATTAGAGGGAACGTCTATGGCTACACCTTC
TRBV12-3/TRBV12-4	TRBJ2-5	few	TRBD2	CASSSGGRASPRETQYF	TGTGCCAGCAGTTCCGGCGGGAGGGCCAGTCCCAGGGAGACCCAGTACTTC
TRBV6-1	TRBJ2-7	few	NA	CASSRTVPYEQYF	TGTGCCAGCAGCCGGACCGTCCCCTACGAGCAGTACTTC
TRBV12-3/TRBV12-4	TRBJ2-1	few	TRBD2	CASLRSSGDYNEQFF	TGTGCCAGCCTTCGTTCTAGCGGGGATTACAATGAGCAGTTCTTC
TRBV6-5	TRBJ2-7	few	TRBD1	CASSYAGTGGSEQYF	TGTGCCAGCAGCTATGCCGGGACAGGGGGCAGCGAGCAGTACTTC
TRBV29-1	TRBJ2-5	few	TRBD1	CSVRTGVETQYF	TGCAGCGTTCGGACAGGGGTTGAGACCCAGTACTTC
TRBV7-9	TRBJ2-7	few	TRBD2	CASSFPLAGDEQYF	TGTGCCAGCAGCTTCCCCCTAGCGGGAGACGAGCAGTACTTC
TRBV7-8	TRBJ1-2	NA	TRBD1	CASSLAHRGDYGYTF	TGTGCCAGCAGCTTAGCGCACAGGGGGGACTATGGCTACACCTTC
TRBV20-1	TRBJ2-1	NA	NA	CSARDGTKPTHGNEQFF	TGCAGTGCTAGAGACGGGACCAAACCGACTCACGGGAATGAGCAGTTCTTC
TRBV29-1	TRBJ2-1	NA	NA	CSVIGVHSYNEQFF	TGCAGCGTTATTGGCGTTCACTCCTACAATGAGCAGTTCTTC
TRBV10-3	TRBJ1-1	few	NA	CASREAANTEAFF	TGTGCCTCACGGGAGGCTGCGAACACTGAAGCTTTCTTT
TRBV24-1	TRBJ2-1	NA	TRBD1	CATSGSTGDYNEQFF	TGTGCCACCAGTGGTTCGACAGGGGACTACAATGAGCAGTTCTTC
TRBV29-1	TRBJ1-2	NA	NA	CSVEEFLGKTQKWGGIFYGYTF	TGCAGCGTTGAAGAGTTTCTGGGGAAGACACAGAAATGGGGCGGTATTTTCTATGGCTACACCTTC
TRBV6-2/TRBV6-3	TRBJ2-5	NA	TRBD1	CASSYWTGPTETQYF	TGTGCCAGCAGTTACTGGACAGGGCCGACGGAGACCCAGTACTTC
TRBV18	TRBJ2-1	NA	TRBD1	CASSPKPGTGGGEQFF	TGTGCCAGCTCACCAAAACCAGGGACAGGGGGGGGTGAGCAGTTCTTC
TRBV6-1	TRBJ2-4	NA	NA	CASGRQENLLAKNIQYF	TGTGCCAGCGGGAGACAGGAAAACCTTCTAGCCAAAAACATTCAGTACTTC
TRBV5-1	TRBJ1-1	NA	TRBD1	CASSLESPTGTEAFF	TGCGCCAGCAGCTTGGAATCCCCGACAGGGACTGAAGCTTTCTTT
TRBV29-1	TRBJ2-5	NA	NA	CSVEEQGRETQYF	TGCAGCGTTGAAGAACAGGGCCGGGAGACCCAGTACTTC
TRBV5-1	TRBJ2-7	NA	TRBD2	CASSPQVAGGYEQYF	TGCGCCAGCAGCCCCCAGGTAGCGGGAGGATACGAGCAGTACTTC
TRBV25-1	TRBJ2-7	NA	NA	CASSVGREQYF	TGTGCCAGCAGTGTTGGGCGGGAGCAGTACTTC
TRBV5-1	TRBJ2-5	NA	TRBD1	CASSPGRGLEETQYF	TGCGCCAGCAGCCCCGGCAGGGGGCTAGAGGAGACCCAGTACTTC
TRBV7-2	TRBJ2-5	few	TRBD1	CASRNRGAGQETQYF	TGTGCCAGCAGGAACAGGGGGGCTGGCCAAGAGACCCAGTACTTC
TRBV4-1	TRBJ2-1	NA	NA	CASTPRGDKYNEQFF	TGCGCCAGCACCCCGAGGGGAGATAAATACAATGAGCAGTTCTTC
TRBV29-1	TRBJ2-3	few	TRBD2	CSVDRDPVRREAYSTDTQYF	TGCAGCGTTGACAGGGATCCCGTCCGGCGGGAGGCTTATAGCACAGATACGCAGTATTTT
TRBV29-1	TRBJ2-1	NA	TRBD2	CSVEDRLAGVNEQFF	TGCAGCGTTGAAGATAGGCTAGCGGGAGTCAATGAGCAGTTCTTC
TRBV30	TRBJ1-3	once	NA	CAWSPSPTRSSGNTIYF	TGTGCCTGGAGTCCCTCTCCAACACGATCCTCTGGAAACACCATATATTTT
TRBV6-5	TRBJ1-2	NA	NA	CASSSLLTRWYGYTF	TGTGCCAGCAGTTCCCTCCTGACAAGATGGTATGGCTACACCTTC
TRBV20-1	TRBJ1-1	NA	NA	CSASWGELTEAFF	TGCAGTGCTAGCTGGGGGGAGCTCACTGAAGCTTTCTTT
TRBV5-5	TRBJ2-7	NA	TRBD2	CASSSGLAALEQYF	TGTGCCAGCAGCAGCGGACTAGCGGCCCTCGAGCAGTACTTC
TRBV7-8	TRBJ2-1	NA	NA	CASSFERSYNEQFF	TGTGCCAGCAGCTTTGAGCGCTCCTACAATGAGCAGTTCTTC
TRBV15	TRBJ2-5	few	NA	CATSRGSETQYF	TGTGCCACCAGCAGAGGCAGTGAGACCCAGTACTTC
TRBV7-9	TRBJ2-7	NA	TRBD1	CASSPLGQAYEQYF	TGTGCCAGCAGCCCCCTCGGACAGGCCTACGAGCAGTACTTC
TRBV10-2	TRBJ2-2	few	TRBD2	CAGGAPSGGGTGELFF	TGCGCCGGGGGGGCCCCTAGCGGGGGAGGAACCGGGGAGCTGTTTTTT